This T cell receptor beta chain was identified in a study of Graves' ophthalmopathy and Graves' hyperthyroidism. Study-wide results and limits: Blood also carried most expanded thyroid clonotypes exceeding 0.001 frequency.

This clonotype was observed a few times. Its antigen is unidentified. Additional autoimmune diseases, uncontrolled infections, pregnancy or lactation disqualified patients. The authors amplified TCR beta CDR3 regions, and they did so from RNA transcripts for repertoire sequencing. Second-round multiplex PCR came after first-round RT-PCR with HTBI primers. TCRdb passed the multiplex PCR reads through MiXCR, listing each CDR3 protein once. The data hold some 520,000 distinct CDR3 sequences, with approximately 15% observed a single time. With V trimmed by 5 bases and J by 6 bases, 9 bases remained unmatched. The CDR3 length is 15 residues. Germline-derived CDR1 and CDR2 are SGHAT and FQNNGV.

This clonotype was sampled from a woman aged 25 to 39 with Graves' ophthalmopathy. The sequenced sample was blood. The V and J genes are TRBV11-2 and TRBJ2-7, with TRBD1 matching over 11 bases. The CDR3 loop is CASSQRGTGGGEQYF. The CDR3, as DNA: TGTGCCAGCAGCCAACGGGGGACAGGGGGAGGCGAGCAGTACTTC.